The 9 T cell receptor beta chains listed next were all sequenced from one sample in a study of shared clonotypes between healthy human individuals. The repertoire was sequenced with immunoSEQ multiplex PCR; TCRdb's copy has only in-frame clones and lacks some. The sample records approximately 2.4 million clones, under 97% being singletons. Sequenced sample: naive CD4+ T cells sorted from blood. Noted subset: CD45RA+ positively selected. These receptors all come from a man younger than 30 in good health.

This rearrangement joins TRBV6-4 to TRBJ2-1; D unresolved. The germline CDR1 and CDR2 sequences are MRHNA and SNTAGT. This CDR3 contains 13 residues. Trimming removed 2 bases at V and 8 bases at J, with 10 bases between. The CDR3 sequence: CASSDGLIDEQFF. CDR3 DNA sequence: TGTGCCAGCAGTGACGGTCTAATCGATGAGCAGTTCTTC.

This clone was seen only once. The V call is TRBV7-6, the J call TRBJ2-2, with 8 bases aligning to TRBD1. The CDR3 runs 15 residues. J gave up 4 bases and V 2 bases, and 3 bases lay outside the gene matches. Germline lookup yields CDR1 SGHVS and CDR2 FNYEAQ. CDR3 sequence reads: CASSLQGAATGELFF. The CDR3 DNA reads TGTGCCAGCAGCTTACAGGGGGCGGCCACCGGGGAGCTGTTTTTT.

V is TRBV7-2 and J is TRBJ2-1, with 11 positions matching TRBD2. The germline V gene has CDR1 SGHTA and CDR2 FQGNSA. The ends lost 6 bases at V and 5 bases at J; junction bases unmatched: 3. The length of the CDR3 is 14 residues. Written as DNA, the CDR3 is TGTGCCAGCAGTCGGACTAGCGGGCACAATGAGCAGTTCTTC. Its translation is CASSRTSGHNEQFF.

The rearrangement joins TRBV30 to TRBJ2-7, with TRBD2 as a possible D gene (6 bases). The V gene lost 3 bases and the J gene lost 3 bases, with 12 bases spanning the gap. The CDR3 is made up of 13 amino acids. Looked up from germline, CDR1 is GTSNPN and CDR2 is SVGIG (reference sequence). The CDR3 is CAWSVGSIYEQYF. Here the CDR3 DNA reads TGTGCCTGGAGCGTCGGGAGTATCTACGAGCAGTACTTC.

The J gene is TRBJ1-2, the V gene TRBV7-2; 7 nucleotides agree with TRBD1. CDR3 length equals 15 residues. Losses at the gene ends were 5 bases for V and 4 bases for J; bases not matched to a gene: 10. Germline loops: CDR1 SGHTA, CDR2 FQGNSA. The CDR3 DNA is TGTGCCAGCAGCGTTACAGGGGAGACGGCCTATGGCTACACCTTC. This codes for CASSVTGETAYGYTF.

Of note for this clone: One junction end disagrees with the germline gene, perhaps due to a read error. The chain is built from TRBV7-7 and TRBJ2-3; tentatively, D is TRBD1 (5 bases). This CDR3 is built from 14 residues. Germline CDR1 SSHAT, CDR2 FNYEAQ (reference sequence). As DNA, the CDR3 is TGTGCTAGCAGCCCCACCCCAGGGCCGGATACGCAGTATTTT. It codes for CASSPTPGPDTQYF.

The chain couples TRBV2 to TRBJ1-5, with 10 nucleotides matching TRBD1. CDR3 length: 15 residues. In germline, CDR1 is SNHLY, CDR2 FYNNEI. Trimming cost V 5 bases and J 1 base; bases outside gene matches: 2. CDR3 in amino acids: CASSRQGASNQPQHF. CDR3 DNA: TGTGCCAGCAGTCGACAGGGGGCAAGCAATCAGCCCCAGCATTTT.

The rearrangement joins TRBV25-1 to TRBJ1-2; D ambiguous. The CDR3 covers 14 residues. Germline CDR1 MGHDK, CDR2 SYGVNS. With 4 bases removed from V and 4 bases from J, the gap between germline ends came to 13 bases. The CDR3 loop is CASSVWGEGYGYTF. The CDR3 DNA follows: TGTGCCAGCAGTGTGTGGGGAGAGGGCTATGGCTACACCTTC.

The rearrangement links TRBV19 to TRBJ1-6, with 8 nucleotides matching TRBD1. Germline CDR1 reads LNHDA; CDR2 reads SQIVND (reference sequence). The CDR3 sequence is 15 residues long. Losses at the gene ends were 3 bases for V and 8 bases for J; bases not matched to a gene: 6. The CDR3 DNA follows: TGTGCCAGTAGTATCGCAGGGGGCTTTGATTCACCCCTCCACTTT. Protein: CASSIAGGFDSPLHF.